The subject of this entry is one T cell receptor beta chain. This record belongs to a study of blood T cell repertoires in COVID-19. Study summary: Italy, Spain and the United States were the sources of the convalescent and acute COVID-19 samples. In each case, the material was cDNA or gDNA derived from T cells, B-cell-depleted T cells, or PBMCs.

V was cut by 1 base and J by 2 bases, with 13 bases left in between. Germline V CDR1 and CDR2: SGHTA, FQGNSA. This CDR3 region has 16 residues. Here immunoSEQ multiplex PCR was the method, and the copy in TCRdb shows in-frame clones only, minus some. The profile shows hundreds of thousands of clones, under 95% of them singletons. This receptor was taken from a woman aged 18-35 years who had recovered from COVID-19. Sequencing was done on a sample of peripheral blood. The chain has TRBV7-2 and TRBJ2-3, with D possibly being TRBD2 (6 bases). The CDR3 DNA reads TGTGCCAGCAGCTTAGACCGTAGCGGTCCCACAGATACGCAGTATTTT. Translated, it gives CASSLDRSGPTDTQYF.